These 18 T cell receptor beta chains originate from one sample sequenced in a study of cytomegalovirus exposure and HLA in healthy donors. In the PCR, 60 Vbeta and 13 Jbeta primers were used. Here immunoSEQ multiplex PCR was the method, and the copy in TCRdb shows in-frame clones only, minus some. The sample lists some 70,000 clones, 76% seen once, with 3.3% in the top ten. Material for sequencing was PBMCs. Receptors were obtained from a young man in good health and CMV-seronegative.

The rearrangement joins TRBV7-9 to TRBJ2-5; 7 nucleotides line up with TRBD1. The ends lost 1 base at V and 4 bases at J; junction bases unmatched: 9. This CDR3 region has 16 residues. CDR1 SEHNR and CDR2 FQNEAQ come from the germline V gene (reference sequence). As DNA, the CDR3 is TGTGCCAGCAGCTTAGACGGGGACAGACTTTTAGAGACCCAGTACTTC. It translates to CASSLDGDRLLETQYF.

This clone was detected only once. This chain links TRBV4-2 with TRBJ2-1; TRBD2 matches 8 bases. The CDR3 loop spans 17 amino acids. V trimming: 1 base; J trimming: 2 bases; junction bases outside the gene matches: 7. The germline gives CDR1 LGHNA, CDR2 YNFKEQ. Here the CDR3 reads CASSQGSGLGTYNEQFF. CDR3 nucleotide sequence: TGTGCCAGCAGCCAAGGTTCGGGACTAGGGACCTACAATGAGCAGTTCTTC.

The chain couples TRBV18 to TRBJ2-6; maybe TRBD1 (6 bases). The germline V gene encodes CDR1 KGHSH and CDR2 LQKENI. This CDR3 comprises 17 residues. The V and J ends lost 3 bases and 0 bases respectively, with 12 bases between them. The CDR3 DNA reads TGTGCCAGCTCACCCCTCGGACAGAACTCTGGGGCCAACGTCCTGACTTTC. This encodes CASSPLGQNSGANVLTF.

V gene TRBV9 combines with J gene TRBJ1-5; D unclear. V was shortened by 3 bases and J by 0 bases, with 13 bases between the two germline ends. The CDR3 runs 16 residues. The V gene's germline CDR1 is SGDLS and CDR2 YYNGEE. CDR3 in amino acids: CASSDGRGDSNQPQHF. As DNA, the CDR3 is TGTGCCAGCAGCGACGGACGGGGAGATAGCAATCAGCCCCAGCATTTT. The full variable domain, with the rest looked up from reference TRBV9 and TRBJ1-5, is DSGVTQTPKHLITATGQRVTLRCSPRSGDLSVYWYQQSLDQGLQFLIQYYNGEERAKGNILERFSAQQFPDLHSELNLSSLELGDSALYFCASSDGRGDSNQPQHFGDGTRLSIL.

The J gene is TRBJ2-3, the V gene TRBV7-6; 10 positions match TRBD1. The CDR3 spans 16 residues. Per germline, CDR1 SGHVS and CDR2 FNYEAQ. V lost 1 base, J lost 2 bases, and 3 bases stayed unmatched. Written as DNA, the CDR3 is TGTGCCAGCAGCTTAGGGACAGGGGGACTCACAGATACGCAGTATTTT. This gives the protein CASSLGTGGLTDTQYF. Using reference TRBV7-6 and TRBJ2-3 for the parts outside the CDR3, the full variable domain is GAGVSQSPRYKVTKRGQDVALRCDPISGHVSLYWYRQALGQGPEFLTYFNYEAQQDKSGLPNDRFSAERPEGSISTLTIQRTEQRDSAMYRCASSLGTGGLTDTQYFGPGTRLTVL.

The chain has TRBV5-1 and TRBJ2-3; 10 nucleotides align to TRBD1. There are 17 residues in the CDR3. Germline V gene sequence: CDR1 SGHRS, CDR2 YFSETQ. After removal of 3 bases from V and 11 bases from J, the junction contained 18 bases not matched to a gene. CDR3 sequence (DNA): TGCGCCAGCAGCTGGGACAGGGGCAGACTCCCGTCGAGCAAGCAGTATTTT. The encoded protein is CASSWDRGRLPSSKQYF.

The gene calls are TRBV7-8 and TRBJ2-7; D gene uncertain. The CDR3 runs to 14 residues. CDR1 SGHVS and CDR2 FQNEAQ come from the germline V gene. V was shortened by 1 base and J by 2 bases, with 9 bases between the two germline ends. Here the CDR3 DNA reads TGTGCCAGCAGCTTAGAAGTCAGGACCTACGAGCAGTACTTC. Protein: CASSLEVRTYEQYF.

This rearrangement joins TRBV6-1 to TRBJ2-7; D is perhaps TRBD1 (5 bases). Germline CDR1 and CDR2: MNHNS and SASEGT. The V and J ends lost 3 bases and 3 bases respectively, with 12 bases between them. The CDR3 has 14 residues. The CDR3 protein is CASSESSRGYEQYF. The CDR3 nucleotides are TGTGCCAGCAGTGAGAGTTCAAGGGGCTACGAGCAGTACTTC.

The V and J genes are TRBV7-2 and TRBJ1-6; D not resolved. V lost 1 base, J lost 6 bases, and 7 bases lay in between. The CDR3 length is 14 residues. The germline V gene encodes CDR1 SGHTA and CDR2 FQGNSA. CDR3 nucleotide sequence: TGTGCCAGCAGCTTAGGGTCTACTAATTCACCCCTCCACTTT. This encodes CASSLGSTNSPLHF.

The gene calls are TRBV9 and TRBJ2-1, with D tentatively TRBD1 (5 bases). V was trimmed by 3 bases and J by 0 bases, leaving 10 bases between them. In germline, CDR1 is SGDLS, CDR2 YYNGEE. CDR3 length equals 15 residues. The CDR3 nucleotides read TGTGCCAGCAGCGGACAGTGGAGCTCCTACAATGAGCAGTTCTTC. This sequence encodes CASSGQWSSYNEQFF. The complete variable domain, with remaining parts taken from reference TRBV9 and TRBJ2-1, reads DSGVTQTPKHLITATGQRVTLRCSPRSGDLSVYWYQQSLDQGLQFLIQYYNGEERAKGNILERFSAQQFPDLHSELNLSSLELGDSALYFCASSGQWSSYNEQFFGPGTRLTVL.

The V and J genes are TRBV5-8 and TRBJ1-1; 8 bases fit TRBD1. The junction had 7 bases not matched to a gene; V was cut back by 3 bases and J by 3 bases. The CDR3 spans 15 residues. Germline values: CDR1 SGHTS, CDR2 YDEGEE. The CDR3 loop is CASSSGRGHDTEAFF. CDR3 nucleotides: TGTGCCAGCAGCTCCGGCAGGGGGCATGACACTGAAGCTTTCTTT.

This clone was detected a few times. V usage is TRBV7-3 and J usage is TRBJ2-2; 8 bases map to TRBD2. The J segment lost 4 bases and the V segment lost 5 bases, leaving 9 bases of the junction unmatched. This CDR3 comprises 16 residues. Germline CDR1 SGHTA, CDR2 FQGTGA. This CDR3 reads CASSRPNGGGTGELFF. Written as DNA, the CDR3 is TGTGCCAGCAGCCGACCAAACGGGGGGGGCACCGGGGAGCTGTTTTTT.

The chain couples TRBV30 to TRBJ2-3; 7 bases are shared with TRBD1. Germline loops: CDR1 GTSNPN, CDR2 SVGIG (reference sequence). V lost 0 bases, J lost 0 bases, and 3 bases stayed unmatched. This CDR3 region has 15 residues. Here the CDR3 reads CAWSVMGQSTDTQYF. The CDR3 nucleotides read TGTGCCTGGAGTGTAATGGGACAGAGCACAGATACGCAGTATTTT.

The chain links TRBV28 to TRBJ2-7; D is ambiguous. CDR3 size: 13 residues. CDR1 MDHEN and CDR2 SYDVKM come from the germline V gene. V gave up 5 bases and J gave up 3 bases, with 11 bases separating them. CDR3 in amino acids: CASSEMGRYEQYF. DNA of the CDR3: TGTGCCAGCAGTGAAATGGGCCGCTACGAGCAGTACTTC.

V usage is TRBV7-9 and J usage is TRBJ1-3; no clear D gene. Trimming cost V 1 base and J 9 bases, with 13 bases left between them. The CDR3 is 14 amino acids. Germline assignment: CDR1 SEHNR and CDR2 FQNEAQ (reference sequence). The CDR3 region is CASSLGQVLGTIYF. CDR3 sequence (DNA): TGTGCCAGCAGCTTAGGTCAGGTTCTCGGCACCATATATTTT. Filled out from reference TRBV7-9 and TRBJ1-3, the complete variable domain reads DTGVSQNPRHKITKRGQNVTFRCDPISEHNRLYWYRQTLGQGPEFLTYFQNEAQLEKSRLLSDRFSAERPKGSFSTLEIQRTEQGDSAMYLCASSLGQVLGTIYFGEGSWLTVV.

The genes are TRBV9 and TRBJ2-3; 8 positions agree with TRBD1. V was pared by 0 bases and J by 2 bases, with 5 bases of the junction left unmatched. Germline V gene data show CDR1 as SGDLS and CDR2 as YYNGEE. CDR3 length equals 16 residues. The CDR3, as DNA: TGTGCCAGCAGCGTAGCAGGGACAGGCCTCACAGATACGCAGTATTTT. Translation gives CASSVAGTGLTDTQYF.

As for this clone: Other DNA variants within this sample encode the same CDR3. The chain carries TRBV7-2 and TRBJ2-1; TRBD2 aligns across 8 bases. This CDR3 region has 15 residues. Germline CDR1 and CDR2: SGHTA and FQGNSA. J gave up 2 bases and V 6 bases, and 6 bases lay outside the gene matches. CDR3 in DNA: TGTGCCAGCAGGCAAGCCGGGGGGGCCTACAATGAGCAGTTCTTC. Its protein is CASRQAGGAYNEQFF.

The genes are TRBV28 and TRBJ2-5, with TRBD1 as a possible D gene (5 bases). The germline V gene encodes CDR1 MDHEN and CDR2 SYDVKM. The CDR3 sequence is 14 residues long. The V end lost 7 bases, the J end lost 1 base, and 13 bases lay between the germline ends. DNA of the CDR3: TGTGCCAGCACCGAGACAGTCCTCCAAGAGACCCAGTACTTC. Protein: CASTETVLQETQYF.